This T cell receptor (beta chain) was identified in a study of cytomegalovirus exposure and HLA in healthy donors. The table lists this clone with a few counts. From germline, CDR1 is SGHRS and CDR2 YFSETQ. V lost 0 bases to trimming and J lost 9 bases, with 13 bases between them. The CDR3 runs to 15 residues. Primers: 60 Vbeta forward and 13 Jbeta reverse. TCRdb's copy holds only in-frame clones and misses some; the assay was immunoSEQ multiplex PCR. The data contain 130,000 or so clones, 8.5% to 9% of them singletons. The origin of this receptor is a woman aged 40 to 50 in good health and CMV-seropositive. Sequencing was done on a sample of PBMCs. The chain employs TRBV5-1 and TRBJ1-6; D may be TRBD1 (5 bases). The CDR3 is CASSLEAGQGSPLHF. The CDR3 DNA reads as TGCGCCAGCAGCTTGGAGGCAGGGCAGGGTTCACCCCTCCACTTT.